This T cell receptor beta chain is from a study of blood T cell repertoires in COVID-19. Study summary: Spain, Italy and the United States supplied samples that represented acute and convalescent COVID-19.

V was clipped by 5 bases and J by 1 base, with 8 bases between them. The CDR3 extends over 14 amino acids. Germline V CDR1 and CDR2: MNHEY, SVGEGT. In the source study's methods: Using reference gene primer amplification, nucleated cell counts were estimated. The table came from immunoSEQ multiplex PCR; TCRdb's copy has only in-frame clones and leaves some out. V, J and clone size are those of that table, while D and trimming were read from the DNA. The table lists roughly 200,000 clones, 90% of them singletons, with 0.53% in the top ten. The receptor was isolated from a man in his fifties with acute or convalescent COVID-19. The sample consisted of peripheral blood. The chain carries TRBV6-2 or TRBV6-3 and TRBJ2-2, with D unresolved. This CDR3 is CASSPQLNTGELFF. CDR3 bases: TGTGCCAGCAGTCCCCAATTGAACACCGGGGAGCTGTTTTTT.